Below, 12 T cell receptor beta chains from the same sample are listed, as sequenced in a study of CD4 T cell repertoires in COVID-19. Assay: immunoSEQ multiplex PCR; the TCRdb copy retains only in-frame clones and omits some. The table has some 71,000 clones, under 90% seen once; the top ten hold roughly 0.6%. The specimen was CD4+ T cells from peripheral blood, collected after recovery from COVID-19. The receptors were gathered from a human donor who had COVID-19.

In DNA form, the CDR3 reads TGTGCCAGCACCAGGGAGGTTCGCGCCGGGGAGCTGTTTTTT. It is translated as CASTREVRAGELFF. The chain couples TRBV6-5 to TRBJ2-2, with D perhaps matching TRBD2 (6 bases). The CDR3 consists of 14 residues. The V gene's germline CDR1 is MNHEY and CDR2 SVGAGI. V shed 7 bases and J shed 6 bases, with 15 bases lying between them.

This rearrangement joins TRBV7-2 to TRBJ2-5, with D unclear. V lost 5 bases to trimming and J lost 3 bases, with 16 bases between them. Germline CDR1 reads SGHTA; CDR2 reads FQGNSA. The CDR3 totals 15 residues. Written as DNA, the CDR3 is TGTGCCAGCAGCCCCTTTGGTTTGGGTGAAGAGACCCAGTACTTC. Protein: CASSPFGLGEETQYF.

The chain carries TRBV5-1 and TRBJ1-5, with D perhaps TRBD1 (5 bases). Germline V gene sequence: CDR1 SGHRS, CDR2 YFSETQ. The CDR3 extends over 14 amino acids. The ends were cut back, 4 bases at V and 6 bases at J, with 14 bases in the middle. The CDR3, as DNA: TGCGCCAGCAGCCCATCCGGGGGTGCTCAGCCCCAGCATTTT. Its protein is CASSPSGGAQPQHF.

The chain recombines TRBV18 with TRBJ2-7; 8 bases line up with TRBD1. CDR3 length: 15 amino acids. Germline trimming cut 3 bases from V and 2 bases from J; bases unmatched to any gene: 6. Germline V gene data show CDR1 as KGHSH and CDR2 as LQKENI. CDR3 loop: CASSPRTGTPYEQYF. The CDR3 nucleotides read TGTGCCAGCTCACCCCGGACAGGGACCCCCTACGAGCAGTACTTC.

This sequence joins TRBV28 and TRBJ2-1; a weak D match, TRBD1 (6 bases). V lost 5 bases and J 7 bases, leaving 15 bases between the germline ends. Germline CDR1 and CDR2: MDHEN and SYDVKM. The CDR3 is made up of 14 amino acids. This chain's CDR3 is CASSPSGQNNEQFF. CDR3 in DNA: TGTGCCAGCAGTCCCTCCGGACAGAATAATGAGCAGTTCTTC.

This clone was found once. The chain recombines TRBV11-2 with TRBJ1-6; no definite D call. Germline CDR1 is SGHAT and CDR2 is FQNNGV. The V and J ends lost 6 bases and 5 bases respectively, with 23 bases between them. The CDR3 is made up of 18 amino acids. The DNA of the CDR3 is TGTGCCAGCAGGGTGGACCGAAAACTGCAGCGGGATAATTCACCCCTCCACTTT. Translating gives CASRVDRKLQRDNSPLHF.

The chain links TRBV6-5 to TRBJ2-3; D is perhaps TRBD1 (5 bases). Germline V lookup: CDR1 MNHEY, CDR2 SVGAGI. The CDR3 is made up of 11 amino acids. The CDR3 sequence is CAWGRAPTQYF. CDR3 bases: TGTGCGTGGGGCAGGGCCCCTACGCAGTATTTT.

The V and J genes are TRBV19 and TRBJ1-1, with TRBD1 as a possible D gene (6 bases). Germline V gene sequence: CDR1 LNHDA, CDR2 SQIVND (reference sequence). V lost 5 bases and J 4 bases, leaving 11 bases between the germline ends. The CDR3 is 13 residues long. CDR3 in amino acids: CASSSTGSTEAFF. The CDR3 DNA sequence: TGTGCCAGTAGTTCAACAGGGAGCACTGAAGCTTTCTTT.

The rearrangement uses TRBV3-1 (or the pseudogene TRBV3-2) and TRBJ2-2; a possible D gene is TRBD2 (5 bases). Trimming cost V 4 bases and J 4 bases, with 13 bases left between them. Germline-derived CDR1 and CDR2 are LGHDT and YNNKEL (reference sequence). The CDR3 has 15 amino acids. The CDR3 bases are TGTGCCAGCAGCCCCGGCCTAGCTCGCACCGGGGAGCTGTTTTTT. It yields the protein CASSPGLARTGELFF.

This chain's CDR3 is CAWRGLGTGGNEQYF. CDR3 sequence (DNA): TGTGCCTGGAGGGGACTAGGGACAGGGGGAAACGAGCAGTACTTC. The chain combines TRBV30 with TRBJ2-7, with TRBD1 matching over 11 bases. This CDR3 comprises 15 residues. V gave up 3 bases and J gave up 5 bases; unmatched junction bases: 9. In germline, CDR1 is GTSNPN, CDR2 SVGIG (reference sequence).

This clone has ten or more counts. The chain uses TRBV5-4 and TRBJ1-6; tentatively, D is TRBD1 (5 bases). This CDR3 contains 15 residues. Per germline, CDR1 SGHNT and CDR2 YYREEE (reference sequence). V was clipped by 1 base and J by 3 bases, with 8 bases between them. In DNA, the CDR3 is TGTGCCAGCAGCTTGAAGGGGATCTATAATTCACCCCTCCACTTT. Its protein product is CASSLKGIYNSPLHF.

The chain links TRBV11-3 to TRBJ2-7; the D gene could be TRBD1 or TRBD2 (5 bases each). This CDR3 has 13 amino acids. Between the trimmed V and J ends, which lost 3 bases and 2 bases, there was a span of 8 bases. Per germline, CDR1 SGHNT and CDR2 YENEEA. CDR3 protein: CASSLGPTYEQYF. CDR3 nucleotides: TGTGCCAGCAGCTTGGGACCCACCTACGAGCAGTACTTC.